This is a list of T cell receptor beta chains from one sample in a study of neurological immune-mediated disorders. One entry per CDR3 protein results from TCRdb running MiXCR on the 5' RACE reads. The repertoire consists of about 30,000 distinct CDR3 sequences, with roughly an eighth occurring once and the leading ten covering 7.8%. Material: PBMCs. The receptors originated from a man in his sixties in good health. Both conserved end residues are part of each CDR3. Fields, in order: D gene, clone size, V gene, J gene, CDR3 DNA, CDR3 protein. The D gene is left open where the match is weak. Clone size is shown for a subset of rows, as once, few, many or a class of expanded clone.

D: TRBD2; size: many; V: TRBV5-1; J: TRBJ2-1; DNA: TGCGCCAGCAGACAACCGGGACTAGCGGGAGCCCAGTTCTTC; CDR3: CASRQPGLAGAQFF
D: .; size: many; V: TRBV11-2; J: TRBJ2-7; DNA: TGTGCCAGCAGCTCACAGAGGGGTTCCTACGAGCAGTACTTC; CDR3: CASSSQRGSYEQYF
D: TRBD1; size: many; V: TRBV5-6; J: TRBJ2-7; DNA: TGTGCCAGCGGGGGACAGGGGGCCTCCTACGAGCAGTACTTC; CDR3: CASGGQGASYEQYF
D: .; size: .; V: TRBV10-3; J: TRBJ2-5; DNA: TGTGCCATCAGTGAGTCAGAGAAGCAGTACTTC; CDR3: CAISESEKQYF
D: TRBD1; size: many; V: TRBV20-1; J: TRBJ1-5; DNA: TGCAGTGCTAGTTGGACAGGGAGCCCCAATCAGCCCCAGCATTTT; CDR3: CSASWTGSPNQPQHF
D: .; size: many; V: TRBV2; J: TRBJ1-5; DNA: TGTGCCAGCAGCCGGGACCTCAATCAGCCCCAGCATTTT; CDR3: CASSRDLNQPQHF
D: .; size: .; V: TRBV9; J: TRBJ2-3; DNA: TGTGCCAGCAGCGTAGAATCAGCGACAGATACGCAGTATTTT; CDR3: CASSVESATDTQYF
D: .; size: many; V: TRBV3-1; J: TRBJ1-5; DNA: TGTGCCAGCAGCCAAGCGACCGCCCGGCAGCCCCAGCATTTT; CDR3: CASSQATARQPQHF
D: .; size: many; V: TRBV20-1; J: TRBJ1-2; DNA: TGCAGTGCTAGAGATGAAACTACAGGGACTCGGTATGGCTACACCTTC; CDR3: CSARDETTGTRYGYTF
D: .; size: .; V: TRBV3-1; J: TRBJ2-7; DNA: TGTGCCAGCAGCCACTACAGGGACTCCTACGAGCAGTACTTC; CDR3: CASSHYRDSYEQYF
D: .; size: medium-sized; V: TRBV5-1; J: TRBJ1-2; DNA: TGCGCCAGCAGTCGGGACATCAGTTCGGGCTATGGCTACACCTTC; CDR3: CASSRDISSGYGYTF
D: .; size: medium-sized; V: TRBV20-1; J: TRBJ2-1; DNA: TGCAGTGCTAGGAGGGTGGCCCTAGGAAGGGATGAGCAGTTCTTC; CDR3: CSARRVALGRDEQFF
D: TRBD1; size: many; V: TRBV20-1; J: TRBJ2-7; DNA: TGCAGTGCTAGATGGGGACAGGGGGCCAGGGAGCAGTACTTC; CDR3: CSARWGQGAREQYF
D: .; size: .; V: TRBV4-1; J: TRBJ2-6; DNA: TGCGCCAACAGTCAAGAGGGGACGGGAACCGGGGCGAACGTCCTGACTTTC; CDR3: CANSQEGTGTGANVLTF
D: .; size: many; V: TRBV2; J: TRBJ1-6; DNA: TGTGCCAGCAGTGGAAGACATTCATCACCCCTCCACTTT; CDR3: CASSGRHSSPLHF
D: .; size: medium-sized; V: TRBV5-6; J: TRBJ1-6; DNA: TGTGCCAGCAGCTTGGTGAGAAGCTCCTATAATTCACCCCTCCACTTT; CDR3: CASSLVRSSYNSPLHF
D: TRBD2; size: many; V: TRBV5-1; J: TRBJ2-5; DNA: TGCGCCAGCAGCCCAAGGACTAGCGGGGGTGCGGAGACCCAGTACTTC; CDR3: CASSPRTSGGAETQYF
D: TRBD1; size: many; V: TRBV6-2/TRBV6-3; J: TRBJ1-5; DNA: TGTGCCAGCAGTAGGACAGGAGGGCAGGGTTGGAGCAATCAGCCCCAGCATTTT; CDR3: CASSRTGGQGWSNQPQHF